This entry lists 17 T cell receptor beta chains sequenced from one sample in a study of shared clonotypes between healthy human individuals. CD45RO-negative CD8 cells positively selected for CCR7 made up the naive population, which excluded terminally differentiated effector memory CD45RA+ cells. Method: immunoSEQ multiplex PCR; TCRdb's copy keeps in-frame clones and lacks some. The sample consists of around 580,000 clones, nearly 98% of them appearing once. The sample was naive CD8+ T cells sorted from blood. These receptors all stem from a man under 40 in good health.

The chain employs TRBV7-3 and TRBJ2-1, with 13 bases that match TRBD2. The CDR3 loop spans 15 amino acids. Trimming at V came to 4 bases and at J to 5 bases, leaving 2 bases not matched to a gene. CDR1 is SGHTA and CDR2 is FQGTGA in the germline V gene. The CDR3 DNA follows: TGTGCCAGCAGCTCGGGACTAGCGGGGCACAATGAGCAGTTCTTC. Translation: CASSSGLAGHNEQFF.

As to this clone: The germline gene is not matched at one end of the junction; a read error may be the cause. V and J are TRBV10-1 and TRBJ2-5, with D tentatively TRBD1 or TRBD2 (5 bases each). The V gene's germline CDR1 is WNHNN and CDR2 SYGVQD (reference sequence). The CDR3 extends over 12 amino acids. The CDR3 DNA reads TGCGCCACCAGTCCAGCGGAAGGGGTCCAGTACTTC. Translated, it gives CATSPAEGVQYF.

This clone is a singleton in its sample. V and J are TRBV19 and TRBJ2-7, with a weak D call TRBD2 (6 bases). The germline CDR1 and CDR2 sequences are LNHDA and SQIVND (reference sequence). V lost 4 bases to trimming and J lost 2 bases, with 12 bases between them. This CDR3 region has 14 residues. The CDR3 coding sequence is TGTGCCAGTAGTAAATCCGGGACTGCCTACGAGCAGTACTTC. Translating it yields CASSKSGTAYEQYF. Using reference TRBV19 and TRBJ2-7 for the parts outside the CDR3, the full variable domain is DGGITQSPKYLFRKEGQNVTLSCEQNLNHDAMYWYRQDPGQGLRLIYYSQIVNDFQKGDIAEGYSVSREKKESFPLTVTSAQKNPTAFYLCASSKSGTAYEQYFGPGTRLTVT.

This clone appeared once. The chain employs TRBV12-2 and TRBJ1-5; the table's D call of TRBD1 was not tested on the DNA. TRBV12-2 is flagged as a pseudogene. The CDR3 sequence is 15 residues long. The CDR3 protein is CASRLGDRGSQPQHF. CDR3 coding DNA: TGTGCAAGTCGCTTAGGGGACAGGGGAAGTCAGCCCCAGCATTTT.

CDR3 loop: CASSDSGLNEQFF. Here the CDR3 DNA reads TGTGCCAGCAGTGACTCGGGGCTCAATGAGCAGTTCTTC. The V gene is TRBV6-4, the J gene TRBJ2-1; weak D call: TRBD1 (5 bases). CDR3 length: 13 amino acids. Per germline, CDR1 MRHNA and CDR2 SNTAGT. Trimming cost V 0 bases and J 6 bases, with 6 bases left between them.

The chain uses TRBV9 and TRBJ2-7; TRBD2 is a possible D gene (6 bases). There are 15 residues in the CDR3. The V end was cut by 0 bases, the J end by 3 bases, with 13 bases between. Per the germline V gene, CDR1 is SGDLS and CDR2 is YYNGEE. CDR3 DNA sequence: TGTGCCAGCAGCGTAGGGGGCGCGCGGGACTACGAGCAGTACTTC. Its protein is CASSVGGARDYEQYF.

The V gene is TRBV4-1, the J gene TRBJ1-1; D is ambiguous. The V gene lost 4 bases and the J gene lost 0 bases, with 9 bases spanning the gap. Germline loops: CDR1 MGHRA, CDR2 YSYEKL. The CDR3 length is 14 residues. In DNA, the CDR3 is TGCGCCAGCAGCCTTGGGGTTATGAACACTGAAGCTTTCTTT. It is translated as CASSLGVMNTEAFF.

This rearrangement joins TRBV29-1 to TRBJ1-2, with unresolved D. Germline lookup yields CDR1 SQVTM and CDR2 ANQGSEA. Trimming took off 5 bases at V and 8 bases at J, with 12 bases between the two ends. The CDR3 contains 11 residues. The CDR3 DNA follows: TGCAGCGTTTCCTCAAGGAGCGGCTACACCTTC. Translation: CSVSSRSGYTF.

The chain uses TRBV6-5 and TRBJ2-1, with unresolved D. CDR1 is MNHEY, CDR2 SVGAGI, per germline. This CDR3 is built from 14 residues. Deletions cut 2 bases from V and 3 bases from J, with 8 bases between. The CDR3, as DNA: TGTGCCAGCAGTTACGTGCCCAGCTACAATGAGCAGTTCTTC. Encoded protein: CASSYVPSYNEQFF.

The J gene is TRBJ2-1, the V gene TRBV6-5; no reliable D call. Germline lookup yields CDR1 MNHEY and CDR2 SVGAGI. The V gene lost 5 bases and the J gene lost 7 bases, with 12 bases spanning the gap. There are 13 residues in the CDR3. CDR3 DNA: TGTGCCAGCAGTGTTATTTACGGGAATGAGCAGTTCTTC. Amino acid sequence: CASSVIYGNEQFF.

The CDR3 spells CASSLIGRGGEETQYF. In nucleotides, the CDR3 is TGTGCCAGCAGCTTAATTGGTCGGGGTGGCGAAGAGACCCAGTACTTC. The rearrangement links TRBV7-8 to TRBJ2-5, with a possible D match to TRBD2 (5 bases). Trimming removed 2 bases from V and 3 bases from J, with 16 bases in between. The CDR3 loop spans 16 amino acids. Germline CDR1 is SGHVS and CDR2 is FQNEAQ.

The chain couples TRBV28 to TRBJ2-1; D gene unclear. The CDR3 is 15 residues long. Germline CDR1 MDHEN, CDR2 SYDVKM. V lost 8 bases, J lost 0 bases, and 14 bases lay in between. Here the CDR3 reads CASGNLQSSYNEQFF. CDR3 sequence (DNA): TGTGCCAGCGGCAACCTCCAGAGCTCCTACAATGAGCAGTTCTTC.

Remarks on this clone: The same CDR3 is also encoded by other DNA sequences in this sample. The chain is built from TRBV4-1 and TRBJ2-7; D not resolved. V dropped 0 bases and J dropped 7 bases, with 7 bases sitting between them. The germline V gene encodes CDR1 MGHRA and CDR2 YSYEKL. The CDR3 is 12 residues long. The CDR3 reads CASSQEGNEQYF. The DNA of the CDR3 is TGCGCCAGCAGCCAAGAAGGGAATGAGCAGTACTTC.

This clone appeared a single time. The chain employs TRBV14 and TRBJ2-1; no firm D call. In germline, CDR1 is SGHDN, CDR2 FVKESK. Trimming removed 0 bases at V and 7 bases at J, with 13 bases between. This CDR3 region has 15 residues. The CDR3 here is CASSQEMWSRNEQFF. CDR3 nucleotides: TGTGCCAGCAGCCAAGAGATGTGGTCTCGGAATGAGCAGTTCTTC.

The chain carries TRBV6-1 and TRBJ2-1; possibly TRBD2 for D (6 bases). V lost 8 bases and J 6 bases, leaving 14 bases between the germline ends. The CDR3 spans 13 residues. Germline lookup yields CDR1 MNHNS and CDR2 SASEGT. The CDR3 DNA is TGTGCCAGCGGCGGGATCTACATCAATGAGCAGTTCTTC. It encodes CASGGIYINEQFF.

A remark on this clone: The same CDR3 arises from other DNA sequences in this sample as well. V is TRBV4-1 and J is TRBJ1-5, with 7 bases aligning to TRBD1. The CDR3 has 15 residues. Germline-derived CDR1 and CDR2 are MGHRA and YSYEKL. Trimming at V came to 1 base and at J to 3 bases, leaving 3 bases not matched to a gene. CDR3 sequence reads: CASSQGQGFNQPQHF. The DNA for the CDR3 is TGCGCCAGCAGCCAAGGACAGGGATTCAATCAGCCCCAGCATTTT.

A single count supports this clone. The chain combines TRBV10-3 with TRBJ2-7; D unclear. Between the trimmed V and J ends, which lost 10 bases and 1 base, there was a span of 14 bases. Per the germline V gene, CDR1 is ENHRY and CDR2 is SYGVKD. This CDR3 spans 13 amino acids. The CDR3: CANALAASYEQYF. The DNA for the CDR3 is TGTGCCAACGCTCTTGCGGCATCCTACGAGCAGTACTTC.